This T cell receptor (beta chain) derives from a study of blood T cell repertoires in COVID-19. Study-wide background: Samples of COVID-19 (acute and convalescent) were obtained from the United States, Italy and Spain.

The V end was cut by 0 bases, the J end by 2 bases, with 12 bases between. Germline V gene data show CDR1 as SGHRS and CDR2 as YFSETQ. The CDR3 is made up of 16 amino acids. Original methodology: Reference gene primer amplification gave nucleated cell count estimates. Sequencing was performed with immunoSEQ multiplex PCR; in TCRdb, only in-frame clones are kept and a portion is missing. For V, J and clone size, that table is used; D and trimming come from the DNA. The table shows about 290,000 clones, with around 86% occurring only once. The table lists this clone with a few counts. This TCR derives from a woman in her forties who had recovered from COVID-19. Sequences were obtained from peripheral blood. This chain joins TRBV5-1 and TRBJ1-5; TRBD1 is a possible D gene (5 bases). For the CDR3, the DNA is TGCGCCAGCAGCTTGGGGGACTCCGAGGGCAATCAGCCCCAGCATTTT. It encodes CASSLGDSEGNQPQHF.